A single T cell receptor beta chain is shown here with its context. Its antigen is not yet known. The sample holds no much larger clone one base away, and base qualities are not on file. What this sample's time point label stands for: persistent/refractory GD, antithyroid drugs over 5 years with positive TRAb. RNA was extracted from PBMCs in TRIzol for both TCR sequencing and RNA sequencing. The diagnosis of Graves' disease followed American Thyroid Association guidelines. Patients were recruited from an endocrinology department in Xi'an, China. Each patient gave approximately 10 milliliters of peripheral blood, collected in an EDTA anticoagulant tube. PBMCs were isolated by Ficoll Paque Plus density gradient separation without further T cell sorting. RNA quality was checked with an Agilent 2100 Bioanalyzer and agarose gel, and concentration with a NanoDrop 2000. CDR1 and CDR2 were assigned from the germline V gene as SGHRS and YFSETQ. The CDR3 starts with the cysteine, ends with the phenylalanine, and has 15 residues. Kept here is only the CDR3 DNA, which spans 45 bases and is read in frame from base 1. V is clipped by 0 bases and J by 3 bases, and the sequence between their germline boundaries is 13 bases long.

The receptor library was made with multiplex PCR. The instrument given in TCRdb is Illumina HiSeq 4000. To build TCR beta libraries, CDR3 regions were amplified by Arm-PCR using iRepertoire HTBI primers. Gel purification was performed on PCR products prior to sequencing. Under the source paper's analysis protocol: Gene usage analysis of CDR3 amino acid clonotypes relied on the 55 to 80 TRBV and 15 or so TRBJ segments identified across samples. Filtered high-quality paired reads were merged into contigs using COPE and FqMerger. Contigs were aligned with BLAST to IMGT TRBV, TRBD and TRBJ reference genes, and CDR3 was defined per IMGT. Any clonotype with a frequency above 0.1% was classified as a highly expanded clone. Shannon entropy served as the measure of repertoire diversity, while the Gini coefficient captured V-J evenness. Clonotypes shared by more than one individual were considered public. Through fastp at Q25 and MiXCR, TCRdb rebuilt clones from the public reads, retaining in-frame beta chains. Rows with one shared CDR3 protein collapse into an entry with the most common genes and DNA. V and J calls and clone size were set by TCRdb, not the authors. The sample table lists more than 300,000 distinct CDR3 sequences, roughly 24% of them with a count of one. 25% to 30% of the sample lies in the top ten.

This sample stems from a study of regulatory T cells in long-lasting Graves disease (dated by TCRdb to about 2021). Study-wide context: Persistent Graves' disease was defined as persistently positive TSH receptor autoantibodies together with antithyroid drug treatment for over 5 years. Peripheral blood TCR sequencing and RNA sequencing compared persistent Graves' disease patients with newly diagnosed Graves' disease patients. The study was registered as a clinical trial and conducted in China. A total of about 33 samples underwent TCR sequencing, from about 13 patients with persistent Graves' disease and 20 or so patients with newly diagnosed Graves' disease. In the clinical cohort, patients with persistent Graves' disease had used antithyroid drugs for an average of around 10 years. Results the study describes overall, beyond this receptor: Preferential use of TRBV28, TRBJ1-2 and TRBJ2-5 was observed in persistent disease, whereas TRBV20-1 and TRBJ2-1 were favored in newly diagnosed disease. Only peripheral blood was studied, because thyroid tissue, the primary lesion, was inaccessible. More public clonotypes were shared among persistent patients (2,741) than among newly diagnosed patients (966). The authors noted that the small sample size was a limitation that may lower accuracy. Only the TCR beta chain was sequenced and analyzed. Compared with newly diagnosed patients, persistent Graves' disease patients had lower TCR Shannon entropy and fewer highly expanded clones, which suggests clonal expansion.

The clonotype comes from a woman in her 40s with Graves disease. Donor details come from another sample of the same person, matched by shared clones. The chain joins TRBV5-1 to TRBJ2-7, with the D gene uncertain. Sequenced here: peripheral blood mononuclear cells (PBMCs), sampled when the disease was refractory, from a patient treated with antithyroid drugs. The CDR3 region has the sequence CASSLEPRPDYEQYF. The DNA reads as follows: TGCGCCAGCAGCTTGGAGCCGCGCCCGGACTACGAGCAGTACTTC.